Listed below are T cell receptor beta chains from one sample, sequenced in a study of shared T cell receptors in the human thymus. Using immunoSEQ multiplex PCR, the repertoire was profiled, and TCRdb retains in-frame clones only, with some absent. The sample lists some 640,000 clones; approximately 89% were seen once. These same data were also listed under a study on human thymus T cells.

The sample taken for sequencing was thymocytes. The receptors stem from a boy less than two years old with a congenital heart defect. Each CDR3 is given with its conserved first and last residue. D genes are given only for firm matches. The size of a clone is reported for some rows only, either as once, few or many, or as a class for expanded clones.

DNA,CDR3,D,length,V,J,size
TGTGCCAGCAGTTTAAAGGCGGGGGCCTACCAAGAGACCCAGTACTTC,CASSLKAGAYQETQYF,-,16,TRBV28,TRBJ2-5,-
TGTGCCAGCAGCGTAGTCGGGGGACCTAGTGAAAAACTGTTTTTT,CASSVVGGPSEKLFF,-,15,TRBV9,TRBJ1-4,few
TGTGCCAGCAGCTTGGAACAGGTGAGCGGCTACACCTTC,CASSLEQVSGYTF,-,13,TRBV5-6,TRBJ1-2,once
TGTGCCAGCAGCGGTGGTCCCGGGACTAGCGGGAGGGCGAGCTCCTACGAGCAGTACTTC,CASSGGPGTSGRASSYEQYF,TRBD2,20,TRBV9,TRBJ2-7,-
TGCGCCAGCAGCTGTGGGAGGGAGGGGGTTGATGAAGCTTTCTTT,CASSCGREGVDEAFF,-,15,TRBV5-1,TRBJ1-1,-
TGCGCCAGCAGCTTGCCCTACGGTGGCAGGTTATACTCTGGGGCCAACGTCCTGACTTTC,CASSLPYGGRLYSGANVLTF,-,20,TRBV5-1,TRBJ2-6,-
TGCGCCAGCAGTGAGTCCTCCCCGGGACTAGCGGGAGAGCAGTACTTC,CASSESSPGLAGEQYF,TRBD2,16,TRBV10-1,TRBJ2-7,-
TGTGCCAGCAGCACCAGGGACAGGGAGAGTTATGGCTACACCTTC,CASSTRDRESYGYTF,TRBD1,15,TRBV13,TRBJ1-2,-
TGTGCCAGCAGCTTACGGAACGGACTAGCGTTCGAGCAGTACTTC,CASSLRNGLAFEQYF,TRBD2,15,TRBV11-2,TRBJ2-7,-
TGTGCCAGCAGTGGGCTAGGGGACAATGAGCAGTTCTTC,CASSGLGDNEQFF,-,13,TRBV6-1,TRBJ2-1,-
TGTGCCAGCAGCTTTTGGCCAGGGGCCTACGAGCAGTACTTC,CASSFWPGAYEQYF,-,14,TRBV5-4,TRBJ2-7,-
TGTGCCAGTAGTCCCCCTGGCGGGGATCTCCACAATGAGCAGTTCTTC,CASSPPGGDLHNEQFF,-,16,TRBV19,TRBJ2-1,-
TGTGCCAGCAGCTCCGACAGGCCCGAGAATTCCTACGAGCAGTACTTC,CASSSDRPENSYEQYF,-,16,TRBV5-4,TRBJ2-7,-
TGCGCCAGCAGCCAAGTTCCCCGGCCCCGACAGGGCAGTTCACCCCTCCACTTT,CASSQVPRPRQGSSPLHF,TRBD1,18,TRBV4-3,TRBJ1-6,-
TGTGCCAGCGCGGGGACAAACACCATATATTTT,CASAGTNTIYF,-,11,TRBV2,TRBJ1-3,-
TGTGCCAGCAGCTTAGGGGGACAGGGGCTGGACGATGAGCAGTTCTTC,CASSLGGQGLDDEQFF,TRBD1,16,TRBV7-9,TRBJ2-1,-
TGTGCCAGCAGTTACTCTGACTCCACTTCTGAAAAACTGTTTTTT,CASSYSDSTSEKLFF,-,15,TRBV6-5,TRBJ1-4,-
TGTGCCAGCAGCCGGGACAGGGACCCCCACAATGAGCAGTTCTTC,CASSRDRDPHNEQFF,TRBD1,15,TRBV5-5,TRBJ2-1,-
TGCGCCAGCAGCCAAGGAAGTACTCTAACCTTCACAGATACGCAGTATTTT,CASSQGSTLTFTDTQYF,-,17,TRBV4-1,TRBJ2-3,-
TGTGCCAGCAGCTGGGCGGGGGGGAGTGAAACCTACGAGCAGTACTTC,CASSWAGGSETYEQYF,TRBD2,16,TRBV7-9,TRBJ2-7,-
TGTGCCAGCAGGTTGGTACAGGGGTCCTACGAGCAGTACTTC,CASRLVQGSYEQYF,TRBD1,14,TRBV6-1,TRBJ2-7,-
TGTGCCAGCAGCCCCCGGGGGGGGACCTACAATGAGCAGTTCTTC,CASSPRGGTYNEQFF,TRBD2,15,TRBV9,TRBJ2-1,-
TGTGCCAGCACCTGGCGACTCTACGAGCAGTACTTC,CASTWRLYEQYF,-,12,TRBV21-1,TRBJ2-7,-
TGCAGCGCTAGGACACAGGGGGCTGACTATGGCTACACCTTC,CSARTQGADYGYTF,TRBD1,14,TRBV29-1,TRBJ1-2,once
TGTGCCAGCTCAACGGACACTTACAATGAGCAGTTCTTC,CASSTDTYNEQFF,-,13,TRBV18,TRBJ2-1,-
TGTGCCAGCAGTGCAGACAGAATCTACGAGCAGTACTTC,CASSADRIYEQYF,-,13,TRBV2,TRBJ2-7,-
TGTGCCAGCAGGTCCGGGAGCGGCACTGAAGCTTTCTTT,CASRSGSGTEAFF,-,13,TRBV7-9,TRBJ1-1,-
TGTGCCAGCAGCCTGACCTTGACAGGACAGAACACTGAAGCTTTCTTT,CASSLTLTGQNTEAFF,-,16,TRBV7-2,TRBJ1-1,-
TGTGCCAGCAGCTCCGTTTCTGAGCGGGAGGTTTCCGGCTATGAGCAGTTCTTC,CASSSVSEREVSGYEQFF,TRBD2,18,TRBV7-9,TRBJ2-1,once
TGTGCCTGGAGTTTAGGCAGGACTTCTGGGGCCAACGTCCTGACTTTC,CAWSLGRTSGANVLTF,-,16,TRBV30,TRBJ2-6,-
TGTGCCAGCAGTTTTGGGGACAGGGACCACGAGCAGTACTTC,CASSFGDRDHEQYF,TRBD1,14,TRBV28,TRBJ2-7,-